The T cell receptor (beta chain) under discussion was sequenced for a study of stem cell transplantation in POMP-related autoinflammatory disease. This CDR3 is 14 amino acids long. V was pared by 7 bases and J by 4 bases, with 13 bases between. Germline V gives CDR1 MDHEN, CDR2 SYDVKM. Libraries were prepared by immunoSEQ multiplex PCR; TCRdb keeps only in-frame clonotypes and omits some of them. Here the sample spans more than 20,000 clones, approximately 78% being singletons. The chain couples TRBV28 to TRBJ1-4; D gene ambiguous. The receptor was isolated from a human donor with POMP-related autoinflammation and immune dysregulation (PRAID). Sample: CD4+ T cells from PBMCs, taken before stem cell transplantation. The CDR3 coding sequence is TGTGCCAGCACATCCGGCCTCCTTAATGAAAAACTGTTTTTT. Translating it yields CASTSGLLNEKLFF.